A selection of T cell receptor beta chains follows, all from one sample in a study of PD-L1 blockade in urothelial cancer. The method was immunoSEQ multiplex PCR; TCRdb's version includes in-frame clones alone and lacks a portion of them. Among around 24,000 clones listed, approximately 82% were seen once. The specimen was PBMCs, collected around atezolizumab (anti-PD-L1) treatment. These receptor sequences come from a man between 65 and 85 years old with urothelial cancer. Both conserved end residues are part of each CDR3. Each record gives: clone size, D gene, J gene, V gene, CDR3 protein, CDR3 DNA. D genes are given only for firm matches. Clone sizes are given selectively: once, few, many, or a class where the clone is expanded.

clone_size: .; d_call: .; j_call: TRBJ2-1; v_call: TRBV21-1; cdr3_aa: CASSKWSRRGNEQFF; cdr3_nt: TGTGCCAGCAGCAAATGGTCAAGGCGAGGGAATGAGCAGTTCTTC
clone_size: once; d_call: TRBD2; j_call: TRBJ2-7; v_call: TRBV9; cdr3_aa: CASSSMEAGAGEQYF; cdr3_nt: TGTGCCAGCAGCTCCATGGAAGCGGGAGCTGGCGAGCAGTACTTC
clone_size: .; d_call: .; j_call: TRBJ2-6; v_call: TRBV4-3; cdr3_aa: CASSQGGATRANVLTF; cdr3_nt: TGCGCCAGCAGCCAGGGCGGGGCTACCCGGGCCAACGTCCTGACTTTC
clone_size: few; d_call: .; j_call: TRBJ2-3; v_call: TRBV14; cdr3_aa: CASSLGGGRPITDTQYF; cdr3_nt: TGTGCCAGCAGCCTAGGGGGCGGGAGGCCTATAACGGATACGCAGTATTTT
clone_size: .; d_call: .; j_call: TRBJ2-7; v_call: TRBV27; cdr3_aa: CANLRGFRYEQYF; cdr3_nt: TGTGCCAACCTCAGGGGATTCCGATACGAGCAGTACTTC
clone_size: once; d_call: TRBD2; j_call: TRBJ2-7; v_call: TRBV5-1; cdr3_aa: CASSSTFSGGAYEQYF; cdr3_nt: TGCGCCAGCAGCTCAACTTTTTCGGGAGGAGCCTACGAGCAGTACTTC
clone_size: .; d_call: TRBD2; j_call: TRBJ2-1; v_call: TRBV7-8; cdr3_aa: CASSYGLAGGPGNEQFF; cdr3_nt: TGTGCCAGCAGCTACGGACTAGCGGGAGGGCCGGGCAATGAGCAGTTCTTC
clone_size: .; d_call: TRBD1; j_call: TRBJ2-1; v_call: TRBV27; cdr3_aa: CASSLSASGQANYNEQFF; cdr3_nt: TGTGCCAGCAGTTTATCGGCTTCGGGACAGGCTAACTACAATGAGCAGTTCTTC
clone_size: .; d_call: TRBD1; j_call: TRBJ1-3; v_call: TRBV28; cdr3_aa: CASREQGKVSGNTIYF; cdr3_nt: TGTGCCAGCAGAGAACAGGGGAAGGTCTCTGGAAACACCATATATTTT
clone_size: few; d_call: .; j_call: TRBJ1-3; v_call: TRBV5-6; cdr3_aa: CASSLGHGGNTIYF; cdr3_nt: TGTGCCAGCAGCTTAGGACATGGTGGAAACACCATATATTTT
clone_size: .; d_call: .; j_call: TRBJ2-3; v_call: TRBV4-3; cdr3_aa: CASSQDSGDRTDTQYF; cdr3_nt: TGCGCCAGCAGCCAAGATTCAGGGGATCGCACAGATACGCAGTATTTT
clone_size: few; d_call: TRBD2; j_call: TRBJ2-7; v_call: TRBV7-2; cdr3_aa: CASSLGGGSGNEQYF; cdr3_nt: TGTGCCAGCAGCTTAGGAGGCGGGAGCGGCAACGAGCAGTACTTC
clone_size: once; d_call: TRBD1; j_call: TRBJ2-5; v_call: TRBV7-8; cdr3_aa: CASSLGDRAVHETQYF; cdr3_nt: TGTGCCAGCAGCTTAGGGGACAGGGCAGTTCACGAGACCCAGTACTTC
clone_size: .; d_call: TRBD2; j_call: TRBJ2-2; v_call: TRBV5-1; cdr3_aa: CASSVSGSGTGELFF; cdr3_nt: TGCGCCAGCAGCGTGAGCGGGAGTGGCACCGGGGAGCTGTTTTTT
clone_size: .; d_call: TRBD2; j_call: TRBJ2-1; v_call: TRBV4-2; cdr3_aa: CASSQEREIYNEQFF; cdr3_nt: TGTGCCAGCAGCCAAGAGCGGGAGATCTACAATGAGCAGTTCTTC
clone_size: .; d_call: .; j_call: TRBJ1-2; v_call: TRBV7-8; cdr3_aa: CASSLERGAYNGYTF; cdr3_nt: TGTGCCAGCAGCTTAGAACGGGGGGCGTATAATGGCTACACCTTC
clone_size: .; d_call: .; j_call: TRBJ1-1; v_call: TRBV5-1; cdr3_aa: CASSLAGGEDTEAFF; cdr3_nt: TGCGCCAGCAGCTTGGCCGGTGGAGAGGACACTGAAGCTTTCTTT
clone_size: .; d_call: TRBD1; j_call: TRBJ2-7; v_call: TRBV19; cdr3_aa: CASSAPGQGTYEQYF; cdr3_nt: TGTGCCAGTAGTGCCCCGGGACAGGGAACCTACGAGCAGTACTTC
clone_size: .; d_call: TRBD2; j_call: TRBJ2-2; v_call: TRBV4-2; cdr3_aa: CASSHTGTSGPNTGELFF; cdr3_nt: TGTGCCAGCAGCCATACCGGGACTAGCGGACCGAACACCGGGGAGCTGTTTTTT
clone_size: once; d_call: .; j_call: TRBJ2-1; v_call: TRBV10-1; cdr3_aa: CAVGGVSYNEQFF; cdr3_nt: TGCGCGGTGGGAGGCGTTTCCTACAATGAGCAGTTCTTC
clone_size: .; d_call: .; j_call: TRBJ2-3; v_call: TRBV27; cdr3_aa: CASSPRGGEGTDTQYF; cdr3_nt: TGTGCCAGCAGTCCTCGAGGGGGGGAGGGCACAGATACGCAGTATTTT
clone_size: .; d_call: TRBD1; j_call: TRBJ1-2; v_call: TRBV7-2; cdr3_aa: CASSLVISDRRDYTF; cdr3_nt: TGTGCCAGCAGCTTAGTGATATCGGACAGGCGGGACTACACCTTC
clone_size: few; d_call: TRBD2; j_call: TRBJ2-7; v_call: TRBV11-2; cdr3_aa: CASSLQGLVSYEQYF; cdr3_nt: TGTGCCAGCAGCTTACAGGGACTAGTATCCTACGAGCAGTACTTC
clone_size: .; d_call: .; j_call: TRBJ2-1; v_call: TRBV4-2; cdr3_aa: CASSQDGTGAYNEQFF; cdr3_nt: TGTGCCAGCAGCCAAGATGGAACGGGAGCCTACAATGAGCAGTTCTTC
clone_size: .; d_call: .; j_call: TRBJ1-1; v_call: TRBV19; cdr3_aa: CASGSLEDTEAFF; cdr3_nt: TGTGCCAGTGGGAGTCTTGAGGACACTGAAGCTTTCTTT
clone_size: .; d_call: TRBD1; j_call: TRBJ1-2; v_call: TRBV19; cdr3_aa: CATQRDRGRFGYGYTF; cdr3_nt: TGTGCCACACAGCGGGACAGGGGGCGTTTCGGCTATGGCTACACCTTC
clone_size: .; d_call: TRBD1; j_call: TRBJ2-3; v_call: TRBV7-2; cdr3_aa: CASSVQGGDTQYF; cdr3_nt: TGTGCCAGCAGCGTACAGGGGGGAGATACGCAGTATTTT
clone_size: .; d_call: TRBD1; j_call: TRBJ1-3; v_call: TRBV5-6; cdr3_aa: CASSWVFTGGSSGNTIYF; cdr3_nt: TGTGCCAGCAGCTGGGTTTTTACAGGGGGCAGCTCTGGAAACACCATATATTTT